What follows is one TCR beta chain and its context. This entry is derived from a study of blood T cell repertoires in COVID-19. Study-wide background: Collection of acute and convalescent COVID-19 samples took place in the United States, Italy and Spain. The cDNA or gDNA used as material had been derived from T cells, B-cell-depleted T cells, or PBMCs.

V gave up 3 bases and J gave up 10 bases; unmatched junction bases: 8. The germline CDR1 and CDR2 sequences are LNHDA and SQIVND (reference sequence). CDR3 length: 13 amino acids. Seattle cases were enrolled at active infection and followed longitudinally. In the original processing: The authors estimated nucleated cell counts from reference gene primer amplification. Produced via immunoSEQ multiplex PCR; TCRdb's table is partial and in-frame only. The V and J calls and the clone size are those of that table, but D and trimming were determined from the DNA. The table has about 190,000 clones, around nine tenths seen once; the top ten hold about 12%.

The genes are TRBV19 and TRBJ1-2; 7 nucleotides agree with TRBD1. Input material: peripheral blood. The origin of this receptor is an older woman with COVID-19, enrolled during active disease. For the CDR3, the DNA is TGTGCCAGTAGTATCCACTATCAGGGGGACTACACCTTC. It yields the protein CASSIHYQGDYTF. Full variable domain (missing parts from reference TRBV19 and TRBJ1-2): DGGITQSPKYLFRKEGQNVTLSCEQNLNHDAMYWYRQDPGQGLRLIYYSQIVNDFQKGDIAEGYSVSREKKESFPLTVTSAQKNPTAFYLCASSIHYQGDYTFGSGTRLTVV.